Each of the 18 T cell receptor beta chains below was sequenced from the same sample in a study of T cells in Graves' hyperthyroidism and ophthalmopathy. RNA transcripts provided the source from which TCR beta CDR3 regions were amplified. HTBI primers were employed in a first-round RT-PCR of the TCR CDR3. TCRdb re-called the multiplex PCR reads with MiXCR, one entry per CDR3 protein. The sample lists hundreds of thousands of distinct CDR3 sequences, about 14% occurring once. Sequencing was performed on blood. The receptor source for this set is a woman in her forties or fifties with Graves' ophthalmopathy.

This clonotype has ten or more counts. The V and J genes are TRBV29-1 and TRBJ2-7; weak D call: TRBD2 (5 bases). Trimming shortened V by 5 bases and J by 3 bases, and 29 bases separated the two germline ends. Germline V gene lookup returns CDR1 SQVTM and CDR2 ANQGSEA. The CDR3 sequence is 18 residues long. The CDR3 nucleotides read TGCAGCGTTACCATCTCGGACTCAAAAATAGATAGCCTCTACGAGCAGTACTTC. This sequence encodes CSVTISDSKIDSLYEQYF.

The table lists this clonotype with many counts. This chain uses TRBV2 with TRBJ2-1; no definite D call. V gave up 3 bases and J gave up 4 bases, with 7 bases separating them. The CDR3 totals 13 residues. Germline V lookup: CDR1 SNHLY, CDR2 FYNNEI. CDR3 residues: CASSEGSYNEQFF. As DNA, the CDR3 is TGTGCCAGCAGTGAGGGCTCGTACAATGAGCAGTTCTTC.

Comments on this clonotype: A read error is possible here, since a much larger clone lies one base away. V gene TRBV7-7 combines with J gene TRBJ2-1; TRBD2 agrees at 12 bases. The CDR3 sequence is 16 residues long. Germline CDR1 SSHAT, CDR2 FNYEAQ (reference sequence). CDR3 in DNA: TGTGCTAGCAGCCCATCGGCTAGCGGGAGGGCCAATGAGCAGCTCTTC. Translated: CASSPSASGRANEQLF.

This clonotype turned up a few times. The chain joins TRBV4-1 to TRBJ1-5; 7 bases are shared with TRBD1. The V gene end was trimmed by 2 bases and the J gene end by 5 bases; junction bases not matched to a gene: 6. The CDR3 spans 15 residues. Germline CDR1 MGHRA, CDR2 YSYEKL. CDR3 residues: CASSQTTGTHQPQHF. As DNA, the CDR3 is TGCGCCAGCAGCCAAACGACAGGGACCCATCAGCCCCAGCATTTT.

This clonotype was seen a handful of times. One junction end does not reproduce the germline sequence, and a read error may be involved. V and J are TRBV7-9 and TRBJ2-1; TRBD2 aligns across 12 bases. This CDR3 has 16 amino acids. Per the germline V gene, CDR1 is SEHNR and CDR2 is FQNEAQ (reference sequence). This CDR3 reads CASSLGPGLAGREQLF. In nucleotides, the CDR3 is TGTGCCAGCAGCTTAGGACCGGGACTAGCGGGTCGGGAGCAGCTCTTC. Using reference TRBV7-9 and TRBJ2-1 for the parts outside the CDR3, the full variable domain is DTGVSQNPRHKITKRGQNVTFRCDPISEHNRLYWYRQTLGQGPEFLTYFQNEAQLEKSRLLSDRFSAERPKGSFSTLEIQRTEQGDSAMYLCASSLGPGLAGREQLFGPGTRLTVL.

The sample holds many counts of this clonotype. This sequence joins TRBV9 and TRBJ2-1; D gene uncertain. The CDR3 runs to 11 residues. Per germline, CDR1 SGDLS and CDR2 YYNGEE. Trimming stripped 0 bases from V and 6 bases from J, with 1 base between. CDR3 sequence: CASSVANEQFF. The CDR3 DNA reads TGTGCCAGCAGCGTAGCCAATGAGCAGTTCTTC.

This clonotype was detected many times. The rearrangement joins TRBV6-1 to TRBJ1-1, with D perhaps matching TRBD1 (6 bases). Germline-derived CDR1 and CDR2 are MNHNS and SASEGT. The CDR3 runs to 12 residues. The V end was cut by 11 bases, the J end by 5 bases, with 15 bases between. The CDR3: CACRQGMTEAFF. The CDR3 DNA sequence: TGTGCCTGCCGGCAGGGGATGACTGAAGCTTTCTTT.

The chain links TRBV18 to TRBJ2-1, with 9 positions matching TRBD2. The CDR3 has 15 amino acids. CDR1 KGHSH and CDR2 LQKENI come from the germline V gene. The junction had 7 bases not matched to a gene; V was cut back by 3 bases and J by 7 bases. For the CDR3, the DNA is TGTGCCAGCTCACCTGCGGGAGGGCGCGGGAATGAGCAGTTCTTC. Its translation: CASSPAGGRGNEQFF. Combining the CDR3 with reference TRBV18 and TRBJ2-1 gives the whole variable domain NAGVMQNPRHLVRRRGQEARLRCSPMKGHSHVYWYRQLPEEGLKFMVYLQKENIIDESGMPKERFSAEFPKEGPSILRIQQVVRGDSAAYFCASSPAGGRGNEQFFGPGTRLTVL.

The V call is TRBV6-2 or TRBV6-3, the J call TRBJ2-3, with no clear D. CDR1 MNHEY and CDR2 SVGEGT come from the germline V gene. V lost 5 bases and J lost 2, with 11 bases in between. The CDR3 consists of 14 residues. The CDR3 sequence is CASSPIIVTDTQYF. The CDR3 DNA reads as TGTGCCAGCAGTCCCATCATCGTCACAGATACGCAGTATTTT.

This clonotype was picked up many times. The rearrangement uses TRBV10-3 and TRBJ1-1; 7 bases are shared with TRBD1. CDR1 is ENHRY, CDR2 SYGVKD, per germline. This CDR3 is built from 14 residues. The ends lost 6 bases at V and 2 bases at J; junction bases unmatched: 6. The CDR3 protein is CAISRQGGNTEAFF. The CDR3 DNA is TGTGCCATCAGCAGACAGGGAGGTAACACTGAAGCTTTCTTT.

This clonotype occurred a few times. The CDR3 reads CASRDRGGSDTQYF. Here the CDR3 DNA reads TGTGCCAGTAGGGACAGAGGGGGGTCGGATACGCAGTATTTT. The gene calls are TRBV19 and TRBJ2-3; D could derive from TRBD1 or TRBD2 (6 bases each). Germline loops: CDR1 LNHDA, CDR2 SQIVND (reference sequence). The ends were cut back, 6 bases at V and 6 bases at J, with 16 bases in the middle. This CDR3 comprises 14 residues.

The V call is TRBV19, the J call TRBJ2-2, with D possibly matching TRBD1 (6 bases). Germline V CDR1 and CDR2: LNHDA, SQIVND (reference sequence). The CDR3 runs to 14 residues. The V and J ends lost 4 bases and 7 bases respectively, with 13 bases between them. The CDR3 reads CASSTGRGGGELFF. As DNA, the CDR3 is TGTGCCAGTAGTACTGGCAGGGGTGGCGGGGAGCTGTTTTTT.

This clonotype showed up many times. The chain uses TRBV28 and TRBJ1-3; 9 bases line up with TRBD1. The V and J ends lost 5 bases and 1 base, in that order; junction bases with no gene match: 6. The CDR3 runs 16 residues. Looked up from germline, CDR1 is MDHEN and CDR2 is SYDVKM. The CDR3 DNA reads TGTGCCAGCAGTCCCCCGGGACAGGGTTCTGGAAACACCATATATTTT. It is translated as CASSPPGQGSGNTIYF.

The table lists this clonotype with many counts. The genes are TRBV11-2 and TRBJ2-1; 13 bases match TRBD2. The CDR3 sequence is 16 residues long. Germline V gene data show CDR1 as SGHAT and CDR2 as FQNNGV. Germline trimming cut 2 bases from V and 7 bases from J; bases unmatched to any gene: 5. In DNA, the CDR3 is TGTGCCAGCAGCTTACGGACTAGCGGGAGACGAAATGAGCAGTTCTTC. This sequence encodes CASSLRTSGRRNEQFF.

The chain links TRBV6-2 or TRBV6-3 to TRBJ2-7; 9 bases map to TRBD1. The J segment lost 4 bases and the V segment lost 4 bases, leaving 5 bases of the junction unmatched. CDR3 length equals 14 residues. Germline-derived CDR1 and CDR2 are MNHEY and SVGEGT. The CDR3 loop is CASSFRDREYEQYF. The CDR3 DNA reads TGTGCCAGCAGTTTCCGGGACAGGGAGTACGAGCAGTACTTC.

At least ten counts were recorded for this clonotype. The J gene is TRBJ1-2, the V gene TRBV7-2; unclear D gene. Trimming took off 7 bases at V and 6 bases at J, with 12 bases between the two ends. The germline CDR1 and CDR2 sequences are SGHTA and FQGNSA. This CDR3 is built from 12 residues. This CDR3 reads CASTPTYNGYTF. The CDR3, as DNA: TGTGCCAGCACCCCGACTTATAATGGCTACACCTTC.

The chain recombines TRBV18 with TRBJ2-3; 8 bases match TRBD2. Losses at the gene ends were 1 base for V and 1 base for J; bases not matched to a gene: 13. The CDR3 spans 19 residues. Germline CDR1 is KGHSH and CDR2 is LQKENI. CDR3 loop: CASSPLPGGASFGTDTQYF. DNA for the CDR3: TGTGCCAGCTCACCACTGCCGGGAGGGGCGTCTTTTGGCACAGATACGCAGTATTTT.

This clonotype appeared many times. This chain joins TRBV11-1 and TRBJ2-2, with D hard to call. V lost 5 bases and J lost 5, with 6 bases in between. Per germline, CDR1 SGHAT and CDR2 FQDESV (reference sequence). This CDR3 is 12 amino acids long. CDR3 protein: CASSPRTGELFF. DNA for the CDR3: TGTGCCAGCAGCCCGAGGACCGGGGAGCTGTTTTTT.